Listed below are T cell receptor beta chains from one sample, sequenced in a study of cytomegalovirus exposure and HLA in healthy donors. Produced via immunoSEQ multiplex PCR; TCRdb's table is partial and in-frame only. Of more than 140,000 clones in the sample, almost 80% were seen once. Sequenced: PBMCs. The receptor source for this set is a male donor in good health and CMV-seronegative. Both conserved end residues are part of each CDR3. D genes are given only for firm matches. Clone size, where shown, is once, few, many, or a class for clones that have expanded.

V,D,size,J,CDR3,DNA
TRBV4-1,TRBD2,.,TRBJ2-3,CASSQDPFREGSDTQYF,TGCGCCAGCAGCCAAGATCCCTTCCGGGAGGGGTCGGATACGCAGTATTTT
TRBV2,TRBD1,.,TRBJ1-2,CASRDRAYGYTF,TGTGCCAGCAGGGACAGGGCCTATGGCTACACCTTC
TRBV6-5,.,.,TRBJ1-2,CASSSPRQSNYGYTF,TGTGCCAGCAGTTCCCCCAGACAGTCTAACTATGGCTACACCTTC
TRBV7-3,.,.,TRBJ2-3,CASSPFGGAGGTDTQYF,TGTGCCAGCAGCCCCTTTGGGGGGGCAGGGGGCACAGATACGCAGTATTTT
TRBV2,.,.,TRBJ2-7,CASSPAGIEQYF,TGTGCCAGCAGTCCTGCAGGGATCGAGCAGTACTTC
TRBV5-6,TRBD1,.,TRBJ2-7,CASSLGDSFYEQYF,TGTGCCAGCAGCCTGGGGGACAGTTTCTACGAGCAGTACTTC
TRBV30,.,.,TRBJ2-5,CAALSGQIRTQYF,TGTGCAGCTCTCTCCGGACAGATTCGGACCCAGTACTTC
TRBV11-3,.,.,TRBJ2-2,CASSLRGLAGELFF,TGTGCCAGCAGCTTACGGGGTTTAGCCGGGGAGCTGTTTTTT
TRBV30,TRBD2,.,TRBJ2-1,CAWSAIGTSDYNEQFF,TGTGCCTGGAGTGCGATCGGGACTAGCGACTACAATGAGCAGTTCTTC
TRBV6-1,.,.,TRBJ1-4,CASSDTTVITGLNEKLFF,TGTGCCAGCAGTGACACCACCGTGATCACAGGGCTTAATGAAAAACTGTTTTTT
TRBV27,.,once,TRBJ2-1,CASSLAAGGRYNEQLF,TGTGCCAGCAGTTTAGCAGCCGGAGGAAGGTACAATGAGCAGCTCTTC
TRBV27,.,.,TRBJ2-7,CASSPHRTITTYEQYF,TGTGCCAGCAGCCCGCACAGGACTATCACAACCTACGAGCAGTACTTC
TRBV9,TRBD1,.,TRBJ1-6,CASSPRTGRNSPLHF,TGTGCCAGCAGCCCGCGGACAGGACGGAATTCACCCCTCCACTTT
TRBV5-1,.,.,TRBJ2-2,CASSTQNTGELFF,TGCGCCAGCAGCACACAGAACACCGGGGAGCTGTTTTTT
TRBV6-5,TRBD1,.,TRBJ1-1,CASSTLRQGSPEAFF,TGTGCCAGCAGTACCCTAAGACAGGGTAGCCCTGAAGCTTTCTTT
TRBV5-1,.,.,TRBJ1-5,CASSRDVEQPQHF,TGCGCCAGCAGTCGGGATGTCGAGCAGCCCCAGCATTTT
TRBV11-1,TRBD1,.,TRBJ2-7,CASSFLRTGEHEQYF,TGTGCCAGCAGCTTTTTGAGGACAGGGGAGCACGAGCAGTACTTC
TRBV19,TRBD2,.,TRBJ2-5,CASSVTSGKETQYF,TGTGCCAGTAGTGTGACTAGCGGGAAAGAGACCCAGTACTTC
TRBV7-9,TRBD2,.,TRBJ2-3,CASSLRLAGADTQYF,TGTGCCAGCAGCTTAAGACTAGCGGGAGCAGATACGCAGTATTTT
TRBV6-5,.,.,TRBJ1-5,CASSYSSGTIQPQHF,TGTGCCAGCAGTTACTCCTCAGGGACTATTCAGCCCCAGCATTTT
TRBV6-5,TRBD1,.,TRBJ1-2,CASSSGTAGYTF,TGTGCCAGCAGTTCAGGGACAGCTGGCTACACCTTC
TRBV6-1,TRBD1,.,TRBJ2-5,CASSLSGQGALEQYF,TGTGCCAGCAGTTTATCGGGACAGGGGGCGCTGGAGCAGTACTTC
TRBV14,TRBD1,.,TRBJ2-7,CASSPGQGREQYF,TGTGCCAGCAGCCCCGGACAGGGACGCGAGCAGTACTTC
TRBV5-1,.,few,TRBJ2-7,CASSLVTESYEQYF,TGCGCCAGCAGCTTGGTTACAGAAAGCTACGAGCAGTACTTC
TRBV25-1,TRBD1,.,TRBJ1-2,CASSERAGGDYGYTF,TGTGCCAGCAGTGAAAGGGCAGGGGGCGACTATGGCTACACCTTC
TRBV7-8,.,.,TRBJ1-1,CASSLGAAGAGTEAFF,TGTGCCAGCAGCTTAGGGGCTGCAGGGGCCGGGACTGAAGCTTTCTTT
TRBV5-5,.,.,TRBJ2-1,CASSDFIWGLEQFF,TGTGCCAGCAGCGACTTTATCTGGGGACTTGAGCAGTTCTTC
TRBV5-1,TRBD1,once,TRBJ2-7,CASSAAQGALAYEQYF,TGCGCCAGCAGCGCAGCGCAGGGGGCCCTAGCCTACGAGCAGTACTTC
TRBV27,.,.,TRBJ2-7,CASSLQSAGHEQYF,TGTGCCAGCAGTTTACAGTCGGCAGGGCACGAGCAGTACTTC
TRBV18,TRBD1,.,TRBJ1-2,CASSPGTGGDGYTF,TGTGCCAGCTCACCTGGGACAGGGGGAGATGGCTACACCTTC
TRBV30,.,.,TRBJ2-2,CAWSMGRTGELFF,TGTGCCTGGAGTATGGGGCGCACCGGGGAGCTGTTTTTT
TRBV30,.,.,TRBJ2-7,CAWSQGGNEQYF,TGTGCCTGGAGTCAGGGCGGCAACGAGCAGTACTTC
TRBV18,TRBD2,.,TRBJ2-2,CASSPETSGGPLAGELFF,TGTGCCAGCTCACCAGAGACTAGCGGGGGGCCCCTCGCCGGGGAGCTGTTTTTT
TRBV10-3,TRBD1,.,TRBJ1-1,CAIRQGTEAFF,TGTGCCATAAGACAGGGGACTGAAGCTTTCTTT
TRBV6-5,.,once,TRBJ2-7,CASSYAAGPYEQYF,TGTGCCAGCAGTTATGCGGCAGGGCCCTACGAGCAGTACTTC
TRBV11-3,TRBD1,.,TRBJ2-1,CASRLNRGQYNEQFF,TGTGCCAGCAGGCTAAACAGGGGGCAATACAATGAGCAGTTCTTC
TRBV6-1,.,.,TRBJ1-2,CASSEKEFYGYTF,TGTGCCAGCAGTGAAAAAGAGTTCTATGGCTACACCTTC
TRBV29-1,TRBD2,.,TRBJ2-7,CSVEAQRGSSYEQYF,TGCAGCGTTGAAGCACAGCGGGGGAGCTCCTACGAGCAGTACTTC
TRBV7-2,.,.,TRBJ1-5,CASSFSGVNQPQHF,TGTGCCAGCAGCTTCTCAGGGGTCAATCAGCCCCAGCATTTT